The next 13 T cell receptor beta chains were all read from a single sample in a study of OX40 agonist ivuxolimab in advanced cancers. Assay: immunoSEQ multiplex PCR; the TCRdb copy retains only in-frame clones and omits some. This sample has approximately 58,000 clones, with roughly 90% found just once. Source: CD4+ or CD8+ T cells sorted from blood, taken in a trial of the OX40 agonist ivuxolimab. The receptors shown here come from an adult with an advanced solid tumor such as melanoma, head and neck, liver or kidney cancer.

This rearrangement joins TRBV12-2 to TRBJ2-2. TRBV12-2 is marked as a pseudogene. CDR3 size: 15 residues. CDR3 region: CASRLDRAYTGELFF. As DNA, the CDR3 is TGTGCAAGTCGCCTCGACCGGGCCTACACCGGGGAGCTGTTTTTT.

This clone was detected only once. The V and J genes are TRBV6-5 and TRBJ1-6; D is uncertain. The CDR3 consists of 14 residues. V lost 2 bases, J lost 7 bases, and 9 bases lay in between. The germline CDR1 and CDR2 sequences are MNHEY and SVGAGI. The CDR3: CASSYGGVNSPLHF. The CDR3 nucleotides read TGTGCCAGCAGTTACGGAGGAGTGAATTCACCCCTCCACTTT.

This chain links TRBV28 with TRBJ2-2, with 9 bases matching TRBD2. The CDR3 consists of 15 residues. J gave up 6 bases and V 2 bases, and 4 bases lay outside the gene matches. In germline, CDR1 is MDHEN, CDR2 SYDVKM. This chain's CDR3 is CASSLPASGAGELFF. The CDR3, as DNA: TGTGCCAGCAGTTTACCAGCTAGCGGGGCCGGGGAGCTGTTTTTT.

The chain joins TRBV7-2 to TRBJ2-6, with TRBD2 as a possible D gene (5 bases). Germline V lookup: CDR1 SGHTA, CDR2 FQGNSA. This CDR3 contains 15 residues. V shed 3 bases and J shed 3 bases, with 9 bases lying between them. For the CDR3, the DNA is TGTGCCAGCAGCTTTGGACTGGGTGGGGCCAACGTCCTGACTTTC. Translated: CASSFGLGGANVLTF.

The chain recombines TRBV15 with TRBJ2-7; tentatively, D is TRBD2 (6 bases). V lost 1 base and J lost 5, with 12 bases in between. Germline-derived CDR1 and CDR2 are LNHNV and YYDKDF (reference sequence). The CDR3 covers 14 residues. In DNA, the CDR3 is TGTGCCACCAGCAGAGGATCCGCGGGGAACGAGCAGTACTTC. It translates to CATSRGSAGNEQYF.

The V call is TRBV5-4, the J call TRBJ2-7; the match to TRBD2 covers 8 bases. Germline-derived CDR1 and CDR2 are SGHNT and YYREEE (reference sequence). Losses at the gene ends were 0 bases for V and 6 bases for J; bases not matched to a gene: 17. CDR3 size: 18 residues. The chain's CDR3 is CASSLDSPLAGRVFEQYF. CDR3 nucleotides: TGTGCCAGCAGCTTGGACTCCCCTTTAGCGGGAAGGGTGTTCGAGCAGTACTTC. The complete variable domain, with remaining parts taken from reference TRBV5-4 and TRBJ2-7, reads ETGVTQSPTHLIKTRGQQVTLRCSSQSGHNTVSWYQQALGQGPQFIFQYYREEENGRGNFPPRFSGLQFPNYSSELNVNALELDDSALYLCASSLDSPLAGRVFEQYFGPGTRLTVT.

This sequence joins TRBV11-3 and TRBJ1-2; maybe TRBD1 (5 bases). Germline CDR1 is SGHNT and CDR2 is YENEEA. This CDR3 has 13 amino acids. V lost 4 bases, J lost 7 bases, and 13 bases lay in between. This chain's CDR3 is CASSSEGQVGYTF. DNA for the CDR3: TGTGCCAGCAGCTCCGAGGGGCAAGTTGGCTACACCTTC.

The V call is TRBV11-2, the J call TRBJ1-5; possible D gene TRBD1, 6 bases. CDR1 is SGHAT, CDR2 FQNNGV, per germline. The CDR3 totals 14 residues. Trimming pared 5 bases from V and 7 bases from J, leaving 15 bases between. The CDR3 reads CASSLAGGVQPQHF. CDR3 DNA sequence: TGTGCCAGCAGCCTTGCGGGGGGCGTCCAGCCCCAGCATTTT.

The rearrangement uses TRBV5-8 and TRBJ2-7, with D possibly matching TRBD2 (6 bases). V was shortened by 4 bases and J by 4 bases, with 12 bases between the two germline ends. CDR3 length equals 13 residues. Germline assignment: CDR1 SGHTS and CDR2 YDEGEE. CDR3 nucleotides: TGTGCCAGCAGCCCCTCCGGGACTTACGAGCAGTACTTC. Protein: CASSPSGTYEQYF.

In its sample, this clone was seen a few times. V is TRBV2 and J is TRBJ1-6; no firm D call. CDR3 length: 13 amino acids. Germline CDR1 reads SNHLY; CDR2 reads FYNNEI. V shed 2 bases and J shed 13 bases, with 12 bases lying between them. The CDR3 DNA sequence: TGTGCCAGCAGTGAAACGGACGGGATTCCCCTCCACTTT. Its translation is CASSETDGIPLHF.

This clone was seen only once. This chain uses TRBV30 with TRBJ2-7, with D perhaps assigned TRBD1 or TRBD2 (5 bases each). Trimming removed 5 bases from V and 7 bases from J, with 21 bases in between. CDR1 is GTSNPN and CDR2 is SVGIG in the germline V gene (reference sequence). The CDR3 runs to 14 residues. In nucleotides, the CDR3 is TGTGCCTGGCAACGGCCGAGGGGCGTAGGAGAGCAGTACTTC. Amino acids: CAWQRPRGVGEQYF.

The rearrangement joins TRBV29-1 to TRBJ2-1, with 8 bases fitting TRBD2. CDR1 is SQVTM, CDR2 ANQGSEA, per germline. The CDR3 has 13 amino acids. Trimming cost V 3 bases and J 9 bases; bases outside gene matches: 7. The DNA for the CDR3 is TGCAGCGTTGAGAGAGCGGGAGTAGGTGAGCAGTTCTTC. It codes for CSVERAGVGEQFF.

V and J are TRBV5-1 and TRBJ1-1, with 7 bases aligning to TRBD1. With 4 bases clipped from V and 5 bases from J, the junction kept 14 bases outside the gene matches. The germline gives CDR1 SGHRS, CDR2 YFSETQ. The CDR3 sequence is 16 residues long. CDR3 protein: CASSPGQEGAYTEAFF. In DNA, the CDR3 is TGCGCCAGCAGCCCCGGCCAGGAGGGGGCTTATACTGAAGCTTTCTTT.